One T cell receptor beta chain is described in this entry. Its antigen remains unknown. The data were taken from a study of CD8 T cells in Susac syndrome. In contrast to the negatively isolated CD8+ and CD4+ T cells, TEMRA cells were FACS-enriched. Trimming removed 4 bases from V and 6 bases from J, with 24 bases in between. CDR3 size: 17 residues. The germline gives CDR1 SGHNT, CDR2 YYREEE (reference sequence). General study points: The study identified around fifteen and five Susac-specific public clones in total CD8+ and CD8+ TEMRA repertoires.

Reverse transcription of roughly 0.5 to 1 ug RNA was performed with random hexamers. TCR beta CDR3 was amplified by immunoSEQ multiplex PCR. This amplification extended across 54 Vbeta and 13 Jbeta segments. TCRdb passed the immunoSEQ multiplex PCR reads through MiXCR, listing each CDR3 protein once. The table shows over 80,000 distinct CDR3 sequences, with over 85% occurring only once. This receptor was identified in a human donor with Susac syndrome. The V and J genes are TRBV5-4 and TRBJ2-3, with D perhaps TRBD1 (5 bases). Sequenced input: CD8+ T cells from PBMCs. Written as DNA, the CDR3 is TGTGCCAGCAGCCTGACTGGTAGCCTCCGCCCAGGGGATACGCAGTATTTT. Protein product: CASSLTGSLRPGDTQYF.